This TCR beta chain was sequenced in a study of CD8+CD57+ T cells in acquired aplastic anemia. Study-wide context: Sorted cells (CD4+ and CD8+) yielded DNA amounts that averaged about 3.1 ug. General observations from the study: The study identified around 28 CD8+ CDR3 sequences shared by patients and controls.

The template used for profiling TCR beta VDJ and CDR3 was genomic DNA. TCRdb re-called the reads through MiXCR, storing one row per CDR3 protein. In the table there are 150,000 to 200,000 distinct CDR3 sequences, 45% to 60% of which are singletons. This clonotype has a count of ten or more. Its antigen is currently unknown. Patients selected for sequencing had displayed CD8+CD57+ cell expansion by flow cytometry. The patients all had a severe acquired aplastic anemia diagnosis. V lost 6 bases and J lost 3, with 4 bases in between. Germline-derived CDR1 and CDR2 are SGHDN and FVKESK. The CDR3 is 11 residues long.

This TCR was recovered from a human donor with aplastic anemia. The sample consisted of sorted CD4+, CD8+, or CD8+CD57+ T cells (not recorded which) from PBMCs. The V and J genes are TRBV14 and TRBJ2-3; D not resolved. CDR3 amino acids: CASSRTDTQYF. CDR3 nucleotides: TGTGCCAGCAGTCGTACAGATACGCAGTATTTT.